The rows below give T cell receptor beta chains drawn from one sample of a study of T-cell reconstitution after alpha-beta-depleted transplantation in children. Using its own MiXCR run on the PCR reads, TCRdb lists one record per CDR3 protein. Of fewer than 200,000 distinct CDR3 sequences in the sample, roughly 6.8% were seen once. The sequenced sample was PBMCs from the stem cell graft donor, obtained from the stem cell graft. Receptors were obtained from a human donor who donated a stem cell graft to a child with Wiskott-Aldrich syndrome. CDR3s include the opening cysteine and the closing phenylalanine or tryptophan. The D gene is left open where the match is weak. Size values are once, few and many counts, or a class for expanded clones, and some rows have none.

cdr3_nt cdr3_aa d_call clone_size v_call cdr3_length j_call
TGCAGTGCTAGTTTTGAGTCGGCCAAAAACATTCAGTACTTC CSASFESAKNIQYF NA many TRBV20-1 14 TRBJ2-4
TGCGCCAGCAGCCCTCCCGGCGTTGGGGGAGTCGGATCCTACAATGAGCAGTTCTTC CASSPPGVGGVGSYNEQFF NA many TRBV5-1 19 TRBJ2-1
TGCGCCAGCAGTCAGGCCCAGGGGAACGCTGAAGCTTTCTTT CASSQAQGNAEAFF NA few TRBV5-1 14 TRBJ1-1
TGCAGTGCCCCCAGGGGTATAAGAGATAATTCACCCCTCCACTTT CSAPRGIRDNSPLHF NA many TRBV20-1 15 TRBJ1-6
TGTGCCAGCAGCCCCCAGACAGGGGGTAGCTATGGCTACACCTTC CASSPQTGGSYGYTF TRBD1 many TRBV7-8 15 TRBJ1-2
TGTGCCAGCAGTCGGACAGGGGGAGGAATTCAGTACTTC CASSRTGGGIQYF TRBD1 many TRBV12-3/TRBV12-4 13 TRBJ2-4
TGTGCCAGCAGTTTTACGGTGGTAGCCCTTGTTAGCACAGATACGCAGTATTTT CASSFTVVALVSTDTQYF NA few TRBV28 18 TRBJ2-3
TGCAGCGGCAAAGGGGGATGGGGCCTGATTGAGCAGTTCTTC CSGKGGWGLIEQFF NA many TRBV29-1 14 TRBJ2-1
TGTGCCAGCAGCACGGGACTGATGGGGCAGTACTTC CASSTGLMGQYF NA many TRBV12-3/TRBV12-4 12 TRBJ2-7
TGCGCCAGCAGCTCGGGGACAGTTGTACTTAATGAGCAGTTCTTC CASSSGTVVLNEQFF TRBD1 NA TRBV5-1 15 TRBJ2-1
TGTGCCAGCAGCTCTCCCCCAAATGAGCAGTTCTTC CASSSPPNEQFF NA many TRBV7-2 12 TRBJ2-1
TGTGCCAGCGACAGAACCCCAGGCACTGAAGCTTTCTTT CASDRTPGTEAFF NA many TRBV12-3/TRBV12-4 13 TRBJ1-1
TGCGCCAGCAGCGATGACATGGACGAACCCCTCCACTTT CASSDDMDEPLHF NA many TRBV5-1 13 TRBJ1-6
TGCGCCAGCAGCCAAGAAGACAGTCGCTCTGGAAACACCATATATTTT CASSQEDSRSGNTIYF NA many TRBV4-1 16 TRBJ1-3
TGTGCCAGCAGCTCAGGACAGGAAAGAAATGAAAAACTGTTTTTT CASSSGQERNEKLFF TRBD1 few TRBV7-2 15 TRBJ1-4
TGTGCCAGCAGCTCTACCGGGAGGAACTACGAGCAGTACTTC CASSSTGRNYEQYF TRBD2 many TRBV7-2 14 TRBJ2-7
TGTGCCAGCAGCTCCCCCGGGAACAGCTTATCAGATACGCAGTATTTT CASSSPGNSLSDTQYF NA many TRBV7-9 16 TRBJ2-3
TGTGCCAGCAGTTTTTTTCAAACTGAAGCTTTCTTT CASSFFQTEAFF NA many TRBV12-3/TRBV12-4 12 TRBJ1-1
TGCAGTGCTCCCAGTGGTACCTCCTACGAGCAGTACTTC CSAPSGTSYEQYF NA many TRBV20-1 13 TRBJ2-7
TGCAGCGTTGCTATTGTGGTCAGGACAGGGACCGGGGAGCTGTTTTTT CSVAIVVRTGTGELFF TRBD1 many TRBV29-1 16 TRBJ2-2
TGTGCCAGCAGCTCGACGACAGGGGGACCCTACGAGCAGTACTTC CASSSTTGGPYEQYF TRBD1 many TRBV7-2 15 TRBJ2-7
TGTGCCAGCAGTCCGGGAGGGCTCTACAATGAGCAGTTCTTC CASSPGGLYNEQFF TRBD2 many TRBV12-3/TRBV12-4 14 TRBJ2-1
TGCGCCAGCAGGGCTCGGGAGGGCCGCTACAATGAGCAGTTCTTC CASRAREGRYNEQFF TRBD2 NA TRBV5-1 15 TRBJ2-1
TGTGCCAGCAGTGAAGCGCGGGGGGATCAAAACACCATATATTTT CASSEARGDQNTIYF NA few TRBV2 15 TRBJ1-3
TGCAGTGCCCGGAGGGACAGCTTGAACACTGAAGCTTTCTTT CSARRDSLNTEAFF TRBD1 many TRBV20-1 14 TRBJ1-1
TGCAGCGTCGCGAGGGTCCTCAACACTGAAGCTTTCTTT CSVARVLNTEAFF NA NA TRBV29-1 13 TRBJ1-1
TGTGCCAGCAGCTTGGACAGGGACCTGGACGAGCAGTACTTC CASSLDRDLDEQYF NA once TRBV5-5 14 TRBJ2-7
TGCGCCAGCAGCCAAGATTCTCCTACCGGGTGGGACGCCGACAATGAGCAGTTCTTC CASSQDSPTGWDADNEQFF NA many TRBV4-3 19 TRBJ2-1
TGTGCCAGCTCACCGATCGGGTCCACAGATACGCAGTATTTT CASSPIGSTDTQYF NA few TRBV18 14 TRBJ2-3
TGTGCCAGCAGCTTAATCAGGGAAATCATCAGGACAGATACGCAGTATTTT CASSLIREIIRTDTQYF NA few TRBV11-2 17 TRBJ2-3
TGTGCCAGCAGTTACCGGCAGCCCGGGGCCAACGTCCTGACTTTC CASSYRQPGANVLTF NA many TRBV6-5 15 TRBJ2-6
TGTGCCAGCAGTGTTGTAATGACCTCGGACGGGGAGCTGTTTTTT CASSVVMTSDGELFF NA many TRBV6-1 15 TRBJ2-2
TGTGCCAGCAGTTTGACTAGCGGAAACTCCTACGAGCAGTACTTC CASSLTSGNSYEQYF TRBD2 many TRBV28 15 TRBJ2-7
TGCAGTGCTCCGGACATTTTCTCCTACAATGAGCAGTTCTTC CSAPDIFSYNEQFF NA many TRBV20-1 14 TRBJ2-1
TGTGCCTGGGGAAGGACAGGGGGATCTCCGGGCACTGAAGCTTTCTTT CAWGRTGGSPGTEAFF TRBD1 NA TRBV30 16 TRBJ1-1
TGTGCCAGCAGCCCGGACAGAATCGTGGGGGGCTACACCTTC CASSPDRIVGGYTF NA few TRBV7-8 14 TRBJ1-2
TGTGCCTGGAGAGCTTTTCCGGGACTAGCGGGAGAGATACCGAACACCGGGGAGCTGTTT CAWRAFPGLAGEIPNTGELF TRBD2 few TRBV30 20 TRBJ2-2
TGTGCCAGCAGACCCACCTTCAGCTCCTATAATTCACCCCTCCACTTT CASRPTFSSYNSPLHF NA NA TRBV2 16 TRBJ1-6
TGTGCCAGCAGCTCCGCAGAGCAGTTCTTC CASSSAEQFF NA many TRBV7-2 10 TRBJ2-1
TGTGCCAGCAGTGCCCGGGGGGAAGTCACAGATACGCAGTATTTT CASSARGEVTDTQYF TRBD2 many TRBV9 15 TRBJ2-3
TGTGCCAGCAGCCAAGAATCGGCCAAGTACTCTGGAAACACCATATATTTT CASSQESAKYSGNTIYF NA many TRBV4-2 17 TRBJ1-3